This entry is about one TCR beta chain. The target of this receptor is not known. No much larger clone is present one base from it, and per-base qualities are unavailable. This entry comes from a study of blood T cell repertoires in COVID-19 (dated by TCRdb to 2018 to 2021). About the investigation overall: Samples from collaborators originated in the United States, Italy and Spain and spanned both the acute and convalescent phases of COVID-19. The prospective study material was composed of cDNA or gDNA derived from T cells, B-cell-depleted T cells, or PBMCs. The dataset comprised deeply sampled blood TCRbeta repertoires from subjects exposed to, actively infected with, or recovered from COVID-19. The repertoires were made available in a free public database intended to serve as a resource for research on the immune response to SARS-CoV-2. The samples were drawn from two sources: the first 160 participants of the ongoing ImmuneRACE study, and 1,254 subjects contributed by 6 global collaborators. A de-identified subject ID, COVID-19 status, age in years and sex were almost always included in the sample metadata. Where HLA class I and class II types were available, the types were taken from metadata supplied by the sample provider, not from assay-based typing. Study-wide conclusions, independent of this receptor: The amount of clinical and demographic metadata varied by source and participant and was provided uncurated.

TCRbeta CDR3 regions were amplified from genomic DNA by means of the immunoSEQ Assay, a bias-controlled multiplex PCR. The authors processed their data as follows. The number of nucleated cells in each sample was estimated by amplification of reference gene primers within the assay. To quantify the absolute abundance of each unique TCRbeta CDR3 rearrangement, sequence reads were collapsed and filtered. For each sample, productive Simpson clonality was calculated by taking the square root of Simpson's diversity index across productive rearrangements. TCRdb took this table from immuneACCESS and kept in-frame rearrangements with V and J called. Such tables lack part of the clones; where checked against another copy, unresolved V genes explain under half of the gap, and the rest is unexplained. The V and J calls and clone size were taken over from that table, and D and trimming were inferred from the DNA. The sample table holds 200,000 or so clones, of which approximately 85% were seen once. The ten largest clones add up to roughly 9.7% of the sample.

Whole blood was collected in K2EDTA tubes by collaborating institutions according to the institutions' own protocols. For TCRbeta analysis, collaborators shipped samples in one of three forms: frozen whole blood, isolated PBMCs, or DNA extracted from either of those sample types. Sequencing input: peripheral blood. The source is a human donor with active or convalescent COVID-19. The donor label of this sample is uncertain.

The CDR3: CASSIDPGLSYNEQFF. The base sequence is TGTGCCAGTAGTATAGACCCGGGTTTGTCCTACAATGAGCAGTTCTTC. Recombination connected TRBV19 to TRBJ2-1, with an unclear D gene assignment. The CDR3 sequence holds 16 residues, the cysteine and phenylalanine included. The read is trimmed to its CDR3 DNA, 48 bases read in frame from base 1. Trimming at the junction amounts to 0 bases on V and 1 base on J, and the germline ends lie 10 bases apart. CDR1 LNHDA and CDR2 SQIVND were looked up in the germline V gene (reference sequence).